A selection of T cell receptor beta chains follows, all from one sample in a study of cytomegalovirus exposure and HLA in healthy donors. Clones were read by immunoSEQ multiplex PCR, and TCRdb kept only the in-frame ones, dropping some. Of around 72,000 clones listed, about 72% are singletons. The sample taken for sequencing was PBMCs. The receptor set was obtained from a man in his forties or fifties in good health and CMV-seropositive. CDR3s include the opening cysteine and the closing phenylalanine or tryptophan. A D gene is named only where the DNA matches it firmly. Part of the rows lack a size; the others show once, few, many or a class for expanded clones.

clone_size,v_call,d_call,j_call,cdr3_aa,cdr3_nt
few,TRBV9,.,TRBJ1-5,CASSVGGRGADQPQHF,TGTGCCAGCAGCGTAGGTGGCAGGGGTGCTGATCAGCCCCAGCATTTT
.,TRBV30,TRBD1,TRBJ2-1,CAWAKRDRGLYEQFF,TGTGCCTGGGCAAAGCGGGACAGGGGGTTGTATGAGCAGTTCTTC
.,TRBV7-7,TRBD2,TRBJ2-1,CASSLAGTSGVNEQFF,TGTGCTAGCAGCCTGGCCGGGACTAGCGGGGTCAATGAGCAGTTCTTC
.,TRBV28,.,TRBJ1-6,CASSLMFTGSYNSPLHF,TGTGCCAGCAGTTTAATGTTTACGGGATCCTATAATTCACCCCTCCACTTT
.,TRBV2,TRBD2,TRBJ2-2,CASSERGGIGELFF,TGTGCCAGCAGTGAACGGGGGGGCATCGGGGAGCTGTTTTTT
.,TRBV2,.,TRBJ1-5,CASSRRVAGNNQPQHF,TGTGCCAGCAGTCGTCGGGTCGCAGGGAACAATCAGCCCCAGCATTTT
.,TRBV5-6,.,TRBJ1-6,CASSFLTEALHF,TGTGCCAGCAGCTTTCTCACCGAGGCCCTCCACTTT
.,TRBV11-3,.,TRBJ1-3,CASSLEGQRLGNTIYF,TGTGCCAGCAGCTTAGAAGGTCAGAGACTTGGAAACACCATATATTTT
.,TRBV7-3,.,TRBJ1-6,CASSLTGGESSPLHF,TGTGCCAGCAGCTTAACAGGGGGAGAGAGTTCACCCCTCCACTTT
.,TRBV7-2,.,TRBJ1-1,CASSPMRVNTEAFF,TGTGCCAGCAGCCCAATGCGGGTGAACACTGAAGCTTTCTTT
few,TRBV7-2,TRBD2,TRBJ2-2,CASSLTSGGVVRSGELFF,TGTGCCAGCAGCTTGACTAGCGGGGGGGTCGTCCGCTCCGGGGAGCTGTTTTTT
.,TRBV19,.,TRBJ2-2,CASSHLGGTGELFF,TGTGCCAGTAGTCACTTGGGGGGAACCGGGGAGCTGTTTTTT
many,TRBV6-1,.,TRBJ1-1,CASSELGGGSWTEAFF,TGTGCCAGCAGTGAATTGGGTGGGGGGTCGTGGACTGAAGCTTTCTTT
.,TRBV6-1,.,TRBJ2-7,CASSSLGGYSYEQYF,TGTGCCAGCAGCTCCTTGGGAGGTTACTCCTACGAGCAGTACTTC
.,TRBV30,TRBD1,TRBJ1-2,CAWTGGQLYGYTF,TGTGCCTGGACAGGGGGCCAACTCTATGGCTACACCTTC
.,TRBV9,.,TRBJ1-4,CASNRGPNEKLFF,TGTGCCAGCAACCGGGGTCCGAATGAAAAACTGTTTTTT
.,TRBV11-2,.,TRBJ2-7,CASSQRGAPYEQYF,TGTGCCAGCAGCCAACGGGGGGCCCCCTACGAGCAGTACTTC
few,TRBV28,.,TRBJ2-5,CASSLPVQETQYF,TGTGCCAGCAGTTTGCCGGTCCAAGAGACCCAGTACTTC
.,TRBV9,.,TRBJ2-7,CASSRLQGSYEQYF,TGTGCCAGCAGCCGACTACAGGGCTCCTACGAGCAGTACTTC
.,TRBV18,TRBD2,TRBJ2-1,CASSPGLAAISYNEQFF,TGTGCCAGCTCACCGGGACTAGCGGCGATCTCCTACAATGAGCAGTTCTTC